Each of the 10 T cell receptor beta chains below was sequenced from the same sample in a study of T-cell reconstitution after alpha-beta-depleted transplantation in children. The TCRbeta library incorporated unique molecular identifiers. TCRdb called the PCR reads again in MiXCR, with one record for every CDR3 protein. The data contain 300,000 to 400,000 distinct CDR3 sequences, around 15% of them singletons. The sample here was PBMCs, mostly from graft donor cells, taken 360 days after TCRalphabeta/CD19-depleted stem cell transplant. These receptors were obtained from a male patient aged 2 to 9 who had a stem cell transplant for acute lymphoblastic leukemia, so the T cells may come from the graft donor.

The V gene is TRBV12-5, the J gene TRBJ1-5; TRBD1 is a possible D gene (5 bases). CDR1 LGHNT and CDR2 FRNRAP come from the germline V gene. CDR3 size: 19 residues. V dropped 0 bases and J dropped 2 bases, with 20 bases sitting between them. The CDR3 coding sequence is TGTGCTAGTGGTTTGGTACCGGCAGGGACTAAGTTCGGCAATCAGCCCCAGCATTTT. As protein: CASGLVPAGTKFGNQPQHF. The whole variable domain, filled in from reference TRBV12-5 and TRBJ1-5, reads DARVTQTPRHKVTEMGQEVTMRCQPILGHNTVFWYRQTMMQGLELLAYFRNRAPLDDSGMPKDRFSAEMPDATLATLKIQPSEPRDSAVYFCASGLVPAGTKFGNQPQHFGDGTRLSIL.

CDR3 in amino acids: CASSPPGTYNSPLHF. The CDR3 DNA is TGTGCCAGCTCACCGCCGGGCACCTATAATTCACCCCTCCACTTT. The chain uses TRBV18 and TRBJ1-6; D is ambiguous. Germline V gene sequence: CDR1 KGHSH, CDR2 LQKENI. This CDR3 is built from 15 residues. V shed 3 bases and J shed 2 bases, with 8 bases lying between them.

The chain is built from TRBV4-2 and TRBJ2-7, with 8 bases matching TRBD1. Losses at the gene ends were 4 bases for V and 7 bases for J; bases not matched to a gene: 6. This CDR3 is built from 13 residues. Germline V gene sequence: CDR1 LGHNA, CDR2 YNFKEQ. Written as DNA, the CDR3 is TGTGCCAGCAGCCGACAGGGGACGGAGGAGCAGTACTTC. Protein: CASSRQGTEEQYF.

This clonotype showed up just once. The rearrangement uses TRBV7-3 and TRBJ2-2; no reliable D call. Between the trimmed V and J ends, which lost 2 bases and 7 bases, there was a span of 8 bases. Germline V gene data show CDR1 as SGHTA and CDR2 as FQGTGA. This CDR3 spans 13 amino acids. CDR3 nucleotides: TGTGCCAGCAGCTTAGCTGGTTTCGGGGAGCTGTTTTTT. Protein product: CASSLAGFGELFF.

This clonotype was found a few times. The chain carries TRBV12-3 or TRBV12-4 and TRBJ2-3, with D maybe TRBD2 (5 bases). Between the trimmed V and J ends, which lost 9 bases and 1 base, there was a span of 11 bases. This CDR3 comprises 13 residues. The CDR3 loop reads CASRRERTDTQYF. CDR3 DNA sequence: TGTGCCAGTCGTCGGGAACGCACAGATACGCAGTATTTT.

The chain recombines TRBV27 with TRBJ2-5; 7 bases agree with TRBD1. The ends lost 6 bases at V and 3 bases at J; junction bases unmatched: 4. CDR1 and CDR2 from the germline V gene are MNHEY and SMNVEV (reference sequence). The CDR3 is 13 amino acids. The CDR3 reads CASRRQGEETQYF. In DNA, the CDR3 is TGTGCCAGCAGGAGACAGGGTGAAGAGACCCAGTACTTC.

V is TRBV6-5 and J is TRBJ2-7; 9 bases line up with TRBD1. This CDR3 has 17 residues. Germline V gene sequence: CDR1 MNHEY, CDR2 SVGAGI. With 4 bases clipped from V and 3 bases from J, the junction kept 13 bases outside the gene matches. CDR3 loop: CASSSILLWDRVYEQYF. The DNA of the CDR3 is TGTGCCAGCAGTTCCATCCTGCTATGGGACAGGGTCTACGAGCAGTACTTC.

This clonotype was observed a few times. The chain carries TRBV6-2 or TRBV6-3 and TRBJ2-1; the D is unclear. This CDR3 has 13 amino acids. V was trimmed by 4 bases and J by 14 bases, leaving 18 bases between them. CDR1 is MNHEY, CDR2 SVGEGT, per germline. CDR3 nucleotides: TGTGCCAGCAGTTCGTTCCGAGTTCCAATGGAGTTCTTC. This sequence encodes CASSSFRVPMEFF.

This clonotype was detected only a few times. One end of the junction fails to match germline, which may point to a read error. The V and J genes are TRBV29-1 and TRBJ2-7; possibly TRBD1 for D (6 bases). Per germline, CDR1 SQVTM and CDR2 ANQGSEA. The CDR3 contains 13 residues. The CDR3 is CSVEGGAPYEQYF. The CDR3 nucleotides are TGCAGCGTCGAAGGGGGAGCCCCCTACGAGCAGTACTTC.

The chain links TRBV20-1 to TRBJ2-1; 9 nucleotides agree with TRBD1. Germline loops: CDR1 DFQATT, CDR2 SNEGSKA (reference sequence). The CDR3 has 16 amino acids. With 6 bases clipped from V and 8 bases from J, the junction kept 17 bases outside the gene matches. In DNA form, the CDR3 reads TGCAGTGCCATTTTTACCGGGACAGGGAGTAGTCATGAGCAGTTCTTC. Protein: CSAIFTGTGSSHEQFF.